This note documents a single TCR beta chain sequence. As yet, its antigen is unknown. The sample is drawn from a study of beta chain features in type 1 diabetes. Study at large: Age and gender were similar between patients and healthy donors, as were cell yields.

The CDR3 sequence is 15 residues long. CDR1 SNHLY and CDR2 FYNNEI come from the germline V gene. The V end was cut by 1 base, the J end by 5 bases, with 14 bases between. TCRB transcripts that were expressed got sequenced, as all of the isolated RNA had been reverse transcribed. Generated by immunoSEQ multiplex PCR, the TCRdb table keeps only in-frame clones and is missing some. Of several thousand clones listed, 70% to 75% are singletons. Notes on the study in general: Equally in patients and controls, PCR might preferentially amplify shorter templates. Fewer junction insertions and more nucleotide deletions appeared in type 1 diabetes patients. Patients with Type 1 diabetes showed moderately but significantly shorter TCRB CDR3s in all four CD4+ subsets.

Sequences were obtained from Tregs from blood. The receptor was derived from a man younger than 35 in good health. The V and J genes are TRBV2 and TRBJ2-5, with D possibly TRBD2 on 6 matching bases. The CDR3 spells CASSEEGLARETQYF. The CDR3 bases are TGTGCCAGCAGTGAAGAAGGGCTAGCGCGGGAGACCCAGTACTTC.